Given below is one TCR beta chain in context. The antigen is not known. The data stem from a study of T cell repertoires in cytomegalovirus infection. Turning to the study itself: CMV infection and matching HLA type were both indicated by public TCR beta signatures.

Trimming removed 3 bases at V and 12 bases at J, with 21 bases between. Germline lookup yields CDR1 SGHTA and CDR2 FQGNSA. This CDR3 has 14 amino acids. MiXCR, run by TCRdb on the reads, gives a single entry per CDR3 protein. Here the sample spans roughly 730,000 distinct CDR3 sequences, around a third being singletons. The chain links TRBV7-2 to TRBJ2-7; D gene unclear. The sample here was cultured PBMCs, taken from culture after CMV antigen stimulation. The sequence derives from a human donor in good health (CMV status not recorded). Some clones in this sample may be carry-over from other donors' samples. CDR3 in DNA: TGTGCCAGCAGCTTCGTAGGGCGGCCCTCAGATCCGTACTTC. This translates into CASSFVGRPSDPYF. The variable domain in full, completed from reference TRBV7-2 and TRBJ2-7, reads GAGVSQSPSNKVTEKGKDVELRCDPISGHTALYWYRQSLGQGLEFLIYFQGNSAPDKSGLPSDRFSAERTGGSVSTLTIQRTQQEDSAVYLCASSFVGRPSDPYFGPGTRLTVT.